This entry concerns a single T cell receptor beta chain. The target antigen is unknown. Looked up from germline, CDR1 is DFQATT and CDR2 is SNEGSKA (reference sequence). Trimming took off 6 bases at V and 12 bases at J, with 15 bases between the two ends. The CDR3 extends over 11 amino acids. These data are taken from a study of graft-versus-host responses after intestinal transplantation. In the study overall: Those transplanted obtained multivisceral, liver-intestinal, or isolated intestinal grafts. Findings and caveats of the study: Those patients showing graft-donor T cell macrochimerism displayed high graft-versus-host to host-versus-graft clonal ratios in allografts.

The assay was immunoSEQ multiplex PCR, and TCRdb's table has in-frame clones only and misses some. Of around 7,000 clones listed, 68% were seen once; the top ten hold 5.1%. Tissue from the graft was processed to free its intraepithelial and lamina propria lymphocytes. This clonotype was sampled from a human patient who received an intestinal transplant, so some T cells may come from the graft donor. V usage is TRBV20-1 and J usage is TRBJ2-1; D gene ambiguous. Sequenced here: ileum tissue, sampled around 8 weeks after transplant. CDR3 amino acids: CSALIPSRQFF. In nucleotides, the CDR3 is TGCAGTGCCCTAATCCCCTCGAGGCAGTTCTTC.